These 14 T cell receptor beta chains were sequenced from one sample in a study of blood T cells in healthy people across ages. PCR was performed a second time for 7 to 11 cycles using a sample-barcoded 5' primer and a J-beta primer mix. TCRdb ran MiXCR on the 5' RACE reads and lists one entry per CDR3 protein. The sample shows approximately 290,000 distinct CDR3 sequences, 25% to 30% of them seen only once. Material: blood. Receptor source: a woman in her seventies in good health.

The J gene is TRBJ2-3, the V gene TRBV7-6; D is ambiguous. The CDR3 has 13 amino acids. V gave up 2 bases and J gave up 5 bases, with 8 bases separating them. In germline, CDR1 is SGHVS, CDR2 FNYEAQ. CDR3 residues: CASSLFLEDTQYF. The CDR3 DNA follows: TGTGCCAGCAGCTTATTTTTGGAAGATACGCAGTATTTT. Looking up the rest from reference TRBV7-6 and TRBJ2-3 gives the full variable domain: GAGVSQSPRYKVTKRGQDVALRCDPISGHVSLYWYRQALGQGPEFLTYFNYEAQQDKSGLPNDRFSAERPEGSISTLTIQRTEQRDSAMYRCASSLFLEDTQYFGPGTRLTVL.

The CDR3 bases are TGCAGTGCTAGAAACCGACAGGGGAGGGACACTGAAGCTTTCTTT. It codes for CSARNRQGRDTEAFF. The V call is TRBV20-1, the J call TRBJ1-1, with 8 bases aligning to TRBD1. In germline, CDR1 is DFQATT, CDR2 SNEGSKA (reference sequence). Trimming took 2 bases from V and 3 from J; bases not matched to a gene: 8. The CDR3 runs to 15 residues.

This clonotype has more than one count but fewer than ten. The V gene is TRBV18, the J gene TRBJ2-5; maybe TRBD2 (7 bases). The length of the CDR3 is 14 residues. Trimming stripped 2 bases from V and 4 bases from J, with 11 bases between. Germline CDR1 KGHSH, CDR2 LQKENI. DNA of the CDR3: TGTGCCAGCTCACCAGGCGGGGGCTCAGAGACCCAGTACTTC. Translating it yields CASSPGGGSETQYF.

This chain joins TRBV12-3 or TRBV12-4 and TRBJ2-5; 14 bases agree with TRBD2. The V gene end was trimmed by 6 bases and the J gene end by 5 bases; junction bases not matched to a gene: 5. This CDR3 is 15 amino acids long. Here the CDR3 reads CASRQGLAGVETQYF. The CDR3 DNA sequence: TGTGCCAGCAGGCAGGGACTAGCGGGAGTTGAGACCCAGTACTTC.

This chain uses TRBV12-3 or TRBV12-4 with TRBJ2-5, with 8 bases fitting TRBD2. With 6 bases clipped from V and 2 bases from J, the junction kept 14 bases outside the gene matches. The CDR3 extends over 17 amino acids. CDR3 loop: CASSPWERGTKQETQYF. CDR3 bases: TGTGCCAGCAGCCCCTGGGAGCGGGGGACAAAACAAGAGACCCAGTACTTC.

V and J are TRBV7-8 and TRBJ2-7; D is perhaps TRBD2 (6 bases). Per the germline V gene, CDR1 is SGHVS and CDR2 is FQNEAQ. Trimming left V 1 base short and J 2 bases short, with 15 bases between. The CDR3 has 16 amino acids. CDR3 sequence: CASSLGRRDSTYEQYF. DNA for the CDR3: TGTGCCAGCAGCTTAGGAAGGAGGGATTCGACCTACGAGCAGTACTTC.

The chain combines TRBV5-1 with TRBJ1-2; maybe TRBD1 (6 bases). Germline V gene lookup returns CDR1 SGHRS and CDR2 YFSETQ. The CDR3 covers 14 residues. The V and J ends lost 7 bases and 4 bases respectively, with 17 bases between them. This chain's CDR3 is CASGGLGSLYGYTF. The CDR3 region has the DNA TGCGCCAGCGGGGGCCTTGGGTCCCTCTATGGCTACACCTTC.

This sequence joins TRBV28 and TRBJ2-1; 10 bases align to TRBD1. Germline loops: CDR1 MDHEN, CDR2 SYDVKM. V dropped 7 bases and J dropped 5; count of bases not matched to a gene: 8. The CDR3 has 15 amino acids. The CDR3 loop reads CASKPTGGWDNEQFF. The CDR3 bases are TGTGCCAGCAAGCCGACAGGGGGCTGGGACAATGAGCAGTTCTTC.

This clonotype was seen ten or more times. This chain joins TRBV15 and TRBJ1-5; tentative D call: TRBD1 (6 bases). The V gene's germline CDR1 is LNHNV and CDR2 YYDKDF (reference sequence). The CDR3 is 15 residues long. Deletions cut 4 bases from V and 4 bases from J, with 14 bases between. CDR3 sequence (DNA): TGTGCCACCAGCACAGGCGGACAGAAAAATCAGCCCCAGCATTTT. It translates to CATSTGGQKNQPQHF.

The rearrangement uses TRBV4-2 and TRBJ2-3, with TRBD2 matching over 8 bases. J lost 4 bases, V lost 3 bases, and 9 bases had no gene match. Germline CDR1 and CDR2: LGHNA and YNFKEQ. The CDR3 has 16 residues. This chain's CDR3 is CASSQMGREGADTQYF. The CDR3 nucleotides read TGTGCCAGCAGCCAGATGGGTCGGGAGGGAGCAGATACGCAGTATTTT.

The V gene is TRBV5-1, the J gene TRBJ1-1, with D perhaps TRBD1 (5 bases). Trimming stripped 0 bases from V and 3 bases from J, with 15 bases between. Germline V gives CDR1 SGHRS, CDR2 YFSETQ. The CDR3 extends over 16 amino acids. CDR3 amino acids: CASSLVLGDGDTEAFF. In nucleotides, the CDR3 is TGCGCCAGCAGCTTGGTTTTAGGGGACGGAGACACTGAAGCTTTCTTT.

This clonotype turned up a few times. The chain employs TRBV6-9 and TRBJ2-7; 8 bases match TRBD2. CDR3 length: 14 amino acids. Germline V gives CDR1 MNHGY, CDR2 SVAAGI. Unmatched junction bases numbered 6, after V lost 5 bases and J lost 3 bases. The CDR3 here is CASSRPGLVYEQYF. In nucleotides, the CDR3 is TGTGCCAGCAGTCGGCCGGGACTAGTCTACGAGCAGTACTTC.

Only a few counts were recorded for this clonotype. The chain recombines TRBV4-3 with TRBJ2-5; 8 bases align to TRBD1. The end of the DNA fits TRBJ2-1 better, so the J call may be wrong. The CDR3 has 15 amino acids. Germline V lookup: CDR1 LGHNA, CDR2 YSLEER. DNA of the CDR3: TGCGCCAGCAGACAGGGGGTCGCGGTCTGGGATGAGCAGTTCTTC. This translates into CASRQGVAVWDEQFF.

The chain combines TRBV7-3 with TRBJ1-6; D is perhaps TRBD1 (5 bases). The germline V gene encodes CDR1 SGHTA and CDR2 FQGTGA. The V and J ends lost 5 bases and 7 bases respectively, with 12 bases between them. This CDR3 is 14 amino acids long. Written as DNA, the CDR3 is TGTGCCAGCAGCCAGGGACGGACAAATTCACCCCTCCACTTT. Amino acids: CASSQGRTNSPLHF.